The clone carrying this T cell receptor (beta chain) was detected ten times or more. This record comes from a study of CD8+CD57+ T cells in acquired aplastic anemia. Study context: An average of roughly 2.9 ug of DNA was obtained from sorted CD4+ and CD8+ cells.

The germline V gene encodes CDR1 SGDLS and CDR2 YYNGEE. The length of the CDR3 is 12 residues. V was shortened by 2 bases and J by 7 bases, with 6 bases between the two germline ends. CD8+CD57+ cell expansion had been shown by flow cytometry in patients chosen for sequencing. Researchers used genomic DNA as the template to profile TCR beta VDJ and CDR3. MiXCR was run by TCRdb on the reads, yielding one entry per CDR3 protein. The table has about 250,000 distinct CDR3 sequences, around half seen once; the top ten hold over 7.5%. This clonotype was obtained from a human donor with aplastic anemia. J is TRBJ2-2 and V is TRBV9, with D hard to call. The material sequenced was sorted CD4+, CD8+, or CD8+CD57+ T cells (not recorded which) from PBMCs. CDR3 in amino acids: CASSVGLGELFF. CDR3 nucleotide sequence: TGTGCCAGCAGCGTCGGGCTCGGGGAGCTGTTTTTT.